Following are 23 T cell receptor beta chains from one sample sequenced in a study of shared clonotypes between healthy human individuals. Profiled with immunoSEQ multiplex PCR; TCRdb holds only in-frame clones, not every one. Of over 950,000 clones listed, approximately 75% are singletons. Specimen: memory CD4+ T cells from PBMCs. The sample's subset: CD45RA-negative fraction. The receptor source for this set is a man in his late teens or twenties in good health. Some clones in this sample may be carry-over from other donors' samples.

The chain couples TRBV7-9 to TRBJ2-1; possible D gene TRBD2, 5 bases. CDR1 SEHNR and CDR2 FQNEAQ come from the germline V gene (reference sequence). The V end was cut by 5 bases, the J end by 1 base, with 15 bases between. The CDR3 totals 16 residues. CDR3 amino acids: CASSPFGGRSYNEQFF. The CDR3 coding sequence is TGTGCCAGCAGCCCCTTTGGTGGGAGATCCTACAATGAGCAGTTCTTC.

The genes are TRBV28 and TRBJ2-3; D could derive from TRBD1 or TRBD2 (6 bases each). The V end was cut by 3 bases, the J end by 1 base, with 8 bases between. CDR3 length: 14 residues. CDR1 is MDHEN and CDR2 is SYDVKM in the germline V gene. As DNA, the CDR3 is TGTGCCAGCAGTTTTCGGGGGCGCACAGATACGCAGTATTTT. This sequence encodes CASSFRGRTDTQYF.

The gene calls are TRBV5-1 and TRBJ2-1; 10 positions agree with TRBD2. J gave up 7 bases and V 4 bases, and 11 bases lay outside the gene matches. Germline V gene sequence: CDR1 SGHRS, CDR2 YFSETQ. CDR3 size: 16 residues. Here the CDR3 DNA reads TGCGCCAGCAGCCCCACCCCTAGCGGGAGCGCTAATGAGCAGTTCTTC. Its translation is CASSPTPSGSANEQFF.

CDR3 sequence: CASSLAGTGTAEQYF. CDR3 nucleotide sequence: TGTGCCAGCAGCTTGGCCGGGACAGGGACGGCCGAGCAGTACTTC. This sequence joins TRBV5-4 and TRBJ2-7; 9 positions agree with TRBD1. With 0 bases clipped from V and 6 bases from J, the junction kept 7 bases outside the gene matches. Germline V CDR1 and CDR2: SGHNT, YYREEE (reference sequence). The CDR3 is 15 residues long.

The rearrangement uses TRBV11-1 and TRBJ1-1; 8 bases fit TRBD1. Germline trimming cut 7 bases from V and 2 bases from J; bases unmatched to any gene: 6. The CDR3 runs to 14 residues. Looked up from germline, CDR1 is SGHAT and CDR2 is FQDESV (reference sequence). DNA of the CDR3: TGTGCCAGCAAACCGACAGGGGTAAACACTGAAGCTTTCTTT. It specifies CASKPTGVNTEAFF.

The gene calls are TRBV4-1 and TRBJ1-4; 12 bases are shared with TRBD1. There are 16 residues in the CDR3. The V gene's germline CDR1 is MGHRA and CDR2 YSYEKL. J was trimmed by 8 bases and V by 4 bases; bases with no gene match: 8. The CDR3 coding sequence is TGCGCCAGCAGCCGAACAGGGACAGGGGGCCGAGAAAAACTGTTTTTT. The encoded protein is CASSRTGTGGREKLFF.

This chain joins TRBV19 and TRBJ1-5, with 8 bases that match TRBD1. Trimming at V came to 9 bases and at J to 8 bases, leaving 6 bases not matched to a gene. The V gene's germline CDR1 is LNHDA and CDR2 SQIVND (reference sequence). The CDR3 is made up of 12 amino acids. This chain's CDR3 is CASSTGGKPQHF. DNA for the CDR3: TGTGCCAGCTCAACAGGGGGGAAGCCCCAGCATTTT.

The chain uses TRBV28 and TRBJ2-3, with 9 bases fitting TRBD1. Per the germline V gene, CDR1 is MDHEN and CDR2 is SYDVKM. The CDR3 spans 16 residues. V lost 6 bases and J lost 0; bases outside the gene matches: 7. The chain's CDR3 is CASSETGTGSTDTQYF. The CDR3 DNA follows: TGTGCCAGCAGCGAAACCGGGACAGGGAGCACAGATACGCAGTATTTT.

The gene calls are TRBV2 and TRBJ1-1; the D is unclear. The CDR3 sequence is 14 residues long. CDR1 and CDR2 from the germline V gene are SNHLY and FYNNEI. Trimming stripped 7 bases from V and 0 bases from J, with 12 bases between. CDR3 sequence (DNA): TGTGCCAGCACCGTCTCAGGCCTGAACACTGAAGCTTTCTTT. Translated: CASTVSGLNTEAFF.

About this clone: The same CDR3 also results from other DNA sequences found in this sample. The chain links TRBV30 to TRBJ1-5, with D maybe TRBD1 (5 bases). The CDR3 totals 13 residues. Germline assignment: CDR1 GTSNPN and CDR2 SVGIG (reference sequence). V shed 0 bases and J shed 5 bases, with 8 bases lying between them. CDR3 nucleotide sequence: TGTGCCTGGAGTGTGGGAGGGGATCAGCCCCAGCATTTT. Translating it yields CAWSVGGDQPQHF. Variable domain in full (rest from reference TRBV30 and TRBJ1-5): SQTIHQWPATLVQPVGSPLSLECTVEGTSNPNLYWYRQAAGRGLQLLFYSVGIGQISSEVPQNLSASRPQDRQFILSSKKLLLSDSGFYLCAWSVGGDQPQHFGDGTRLSIL.

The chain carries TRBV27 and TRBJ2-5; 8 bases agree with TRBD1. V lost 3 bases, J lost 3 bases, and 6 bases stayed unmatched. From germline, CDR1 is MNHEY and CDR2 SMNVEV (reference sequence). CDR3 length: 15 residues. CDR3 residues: CASSLRQGTKETQYF. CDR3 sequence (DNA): TGTGCCAGCAGTTTGAGACAGGGGACGAAAGAGACCCAGTACTTC.

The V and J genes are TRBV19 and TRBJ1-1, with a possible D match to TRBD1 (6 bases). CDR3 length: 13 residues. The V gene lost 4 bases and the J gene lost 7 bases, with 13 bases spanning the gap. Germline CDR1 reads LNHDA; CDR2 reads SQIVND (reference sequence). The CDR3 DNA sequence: TGTGCCAGTAGTACCCGAGGACAGCGTGAAGCTTTCTTT. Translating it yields CASSTRGQREAFF.

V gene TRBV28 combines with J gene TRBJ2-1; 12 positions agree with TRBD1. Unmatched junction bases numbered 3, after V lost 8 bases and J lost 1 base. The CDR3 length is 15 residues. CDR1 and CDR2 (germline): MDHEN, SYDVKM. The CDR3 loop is CASWGQGASYNEQFF. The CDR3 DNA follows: TGTGCCAGCTGGGGACAGGGGGCATCCTACAATGAGCAGTTCTTC.

The chain's CDR3 is CASSPNVYEQYF. Here the CDR3 DNA reads TGTGCCAGCTCACCAAACGTCTACGAGCAGTACTTC. The chain has TRBV18 and TRBJ2-7; no definite D call. CDR3 length equals 12 residues. The germline V gene has CDR1 KGHSH and CDR2 LQKENI. Trimming removed 2 bases at V and 3 bases at J, with 5 bases between.

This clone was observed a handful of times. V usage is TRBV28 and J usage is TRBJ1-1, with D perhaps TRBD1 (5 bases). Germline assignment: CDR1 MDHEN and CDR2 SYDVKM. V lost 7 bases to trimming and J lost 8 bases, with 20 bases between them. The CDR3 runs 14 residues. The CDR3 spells CASTYLRTNLEAFF. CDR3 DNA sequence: TGTGCCAGCACGTACCTGCGGACAAACTTAGAAGCTTTCTTT.

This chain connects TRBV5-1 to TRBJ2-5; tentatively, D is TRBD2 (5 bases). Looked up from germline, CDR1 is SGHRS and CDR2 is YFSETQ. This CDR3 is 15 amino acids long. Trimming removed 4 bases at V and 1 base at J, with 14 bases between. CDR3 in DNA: TGCGCCAGCAGCCCTATTCTAGCTCCCCAAGAGACCCAGTACTTC. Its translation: CASSPILAPQETQYF.

Here the CDR3 reads CASSRTRVYNEQFF. The CDR3 DNA reads as TGTGCCAGCAGCCGGACTAGGGTCTACAATGAGCAGTTCTTC. This chain joins TRBV2 and TRBJ2-1; 7 bases are shared with TRBD2. The CDR3 has 14 amino acids. The germline V gene encodes CDR1 SNHLY and CDR2 FYNNEI. Losses at the gene ends were 6 bases for V and 3 bases for J; bases not matched to a gene: 5.

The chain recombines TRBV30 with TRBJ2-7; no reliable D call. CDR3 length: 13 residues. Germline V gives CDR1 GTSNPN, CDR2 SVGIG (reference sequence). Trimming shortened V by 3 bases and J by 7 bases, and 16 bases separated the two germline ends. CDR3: CAWSVHPSGEQYF. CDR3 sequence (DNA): TGTGCCTGGAGCGTGCACCCCAGTGGAGAGCAGTACTTC.

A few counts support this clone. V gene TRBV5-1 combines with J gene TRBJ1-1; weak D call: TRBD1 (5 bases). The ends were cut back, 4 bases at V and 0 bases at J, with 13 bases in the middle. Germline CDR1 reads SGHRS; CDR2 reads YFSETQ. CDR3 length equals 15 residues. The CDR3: CASSPGDALNTEAFF. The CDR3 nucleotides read TGCGCCAGCAGCCCGGGGGATGCACTGAACACTGAAGCTTTCTTT.

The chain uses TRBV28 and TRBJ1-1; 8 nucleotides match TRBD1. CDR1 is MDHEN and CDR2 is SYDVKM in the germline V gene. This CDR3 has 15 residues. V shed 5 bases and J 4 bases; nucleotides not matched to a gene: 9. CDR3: CASSAHRGGGTEAFF. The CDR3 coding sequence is TGTGCCAGCAGTGCCCACAGGGGGGGCGGCACTGAAGCTTTCTTT.

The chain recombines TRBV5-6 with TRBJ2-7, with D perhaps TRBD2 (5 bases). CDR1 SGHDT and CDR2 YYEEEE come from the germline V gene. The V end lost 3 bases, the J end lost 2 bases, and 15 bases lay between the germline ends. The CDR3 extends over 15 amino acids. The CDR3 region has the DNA TGTGCCAGCAGCTCCGGGGTGGAGATAGCCTACGAGCAGTACTTC. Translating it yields CASSSGVEIAYEQYF.

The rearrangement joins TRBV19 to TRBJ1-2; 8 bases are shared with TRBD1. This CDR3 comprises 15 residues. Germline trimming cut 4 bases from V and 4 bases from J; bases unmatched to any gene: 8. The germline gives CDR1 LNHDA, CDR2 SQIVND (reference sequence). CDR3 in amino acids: CASSTARGRTYGYTF. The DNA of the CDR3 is TGTGCCAGTAGTACGGCCAGGGGGCGGACCTATGGCTACACCTTC.

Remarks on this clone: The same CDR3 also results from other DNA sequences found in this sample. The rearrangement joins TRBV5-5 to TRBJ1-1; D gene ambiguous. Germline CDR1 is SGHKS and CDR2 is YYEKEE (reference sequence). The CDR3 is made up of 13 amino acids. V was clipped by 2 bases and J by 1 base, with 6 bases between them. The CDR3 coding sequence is TGTGCCAGCAGCTTCAGTACGAACACTGAAGCTTTCTTT. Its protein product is CASSFSTNTEAFF.